This T cell receptor beta chain appears in the sequencing data of a study of preoperative IRX-2 immunotherapy in early breast cancer. The assay was immunoSEQ multiplex PCR, and TCRdb's table has in-frame clones only and misses some. The table includes roughly 62,000 clones, roughly 94% detected once. A word on this clone: Other DNA sequences within the sample encode an identical CDR3.

Stated treatment: preoperative locoregional IRX-2 cytokine immunotherapy. The V end was cut by 2 bases, the J end by 8 bases, with 18 bases between. CDR1 and CDR2 from the germline V gene are SEHNR and FQNEAQ (reference sequence). The CDR3 sequence is 15 residues long. This specimen was taken from a patient treated with IRX-2 immunotherapy. This chain uses TRBV7-9 with TRBJ1-1; TRBD1 might be the D (6 bases). The clonotype was recovered from a human donor with breast cancer. The CDR3 sequence is CASSLNTGQGKEAFF. CDR3 in DNA: TGTGCCAGCAGCTTAAATACGGGACAAGGTAAAGAAGCTTTCTTT. Full variable domain (outside the CDR3, taken from reference TRBV7-9 and TRBJ1-1): DTGVSQNPRHKITKRGQNVTFRCDPISEHNRLYWYRQTLGQGPEFLTYFQNEAQLEKSRLLSDRFSAERPKGSFSTLEIQRTEQGDSAMYLCASSLNTGQGKEAFFGQGTRLTVV.